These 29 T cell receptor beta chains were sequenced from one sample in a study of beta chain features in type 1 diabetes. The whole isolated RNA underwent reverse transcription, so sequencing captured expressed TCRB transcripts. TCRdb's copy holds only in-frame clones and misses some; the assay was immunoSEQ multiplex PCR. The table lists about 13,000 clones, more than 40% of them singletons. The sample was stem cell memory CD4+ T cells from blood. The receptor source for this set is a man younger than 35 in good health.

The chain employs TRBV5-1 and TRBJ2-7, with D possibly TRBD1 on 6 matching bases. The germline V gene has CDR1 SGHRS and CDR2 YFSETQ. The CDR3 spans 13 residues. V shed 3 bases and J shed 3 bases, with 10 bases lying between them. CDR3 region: CASSSRDIYEQYF. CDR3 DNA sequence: TGCGCCAGCAGCTCCCGGGACATCTACGAGCAGTACTTC.

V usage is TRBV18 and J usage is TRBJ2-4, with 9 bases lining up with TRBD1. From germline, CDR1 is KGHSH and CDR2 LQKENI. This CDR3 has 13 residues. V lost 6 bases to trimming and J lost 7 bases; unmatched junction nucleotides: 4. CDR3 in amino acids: CASSPGQGNIQYF. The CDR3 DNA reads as TGTGCCAGCTCTCCGGGACAGGGTAACATTCAGTACTTC.

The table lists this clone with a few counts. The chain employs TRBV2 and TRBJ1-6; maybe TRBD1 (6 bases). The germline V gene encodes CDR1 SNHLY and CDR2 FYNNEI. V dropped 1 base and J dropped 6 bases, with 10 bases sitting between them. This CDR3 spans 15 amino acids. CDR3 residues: CASSEGDMINSPLHF. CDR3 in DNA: TGTGCCAGCAGTGAAGGGGACATGATTAATTCACCCCTCCACTTT.

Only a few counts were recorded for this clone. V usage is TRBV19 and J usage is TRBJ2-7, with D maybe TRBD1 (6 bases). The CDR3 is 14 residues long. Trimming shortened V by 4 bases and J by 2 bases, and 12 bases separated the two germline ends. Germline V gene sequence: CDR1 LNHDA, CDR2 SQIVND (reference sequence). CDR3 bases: TGTGCCAGTAGTAGGACAGTCCGGACCTACGAGCAGTACTTC. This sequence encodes CASSRTVRTYEQYF. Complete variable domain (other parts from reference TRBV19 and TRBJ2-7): DGGITQSPKYLFRKEGQNVTLSCEQNLNHDAMYWYRQDPGQGLRLIYYSQIVNDFQKGDIAEGYSVSREKKESFPLTVTSAQKNPTAFYLCASSRTVRTYEQYFGPGTRLTVT.

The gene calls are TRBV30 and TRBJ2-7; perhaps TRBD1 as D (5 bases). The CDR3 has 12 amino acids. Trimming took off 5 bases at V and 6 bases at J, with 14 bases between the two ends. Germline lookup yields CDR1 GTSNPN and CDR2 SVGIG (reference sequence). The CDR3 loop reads CAWDSGWAEQYF. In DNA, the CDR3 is TGTGCCTGGGATTCAGGGTGGGCCGAGCAGTACTTC.

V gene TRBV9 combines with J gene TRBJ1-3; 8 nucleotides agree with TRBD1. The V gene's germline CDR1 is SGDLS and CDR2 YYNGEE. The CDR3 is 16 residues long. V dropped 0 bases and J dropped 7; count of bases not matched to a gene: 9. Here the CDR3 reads CASSVGPTGGMNTIYF. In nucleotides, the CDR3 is TGTGCCAGCAGCGTAGGACCCACAGGGGGAATGAACACCATATATTTT.

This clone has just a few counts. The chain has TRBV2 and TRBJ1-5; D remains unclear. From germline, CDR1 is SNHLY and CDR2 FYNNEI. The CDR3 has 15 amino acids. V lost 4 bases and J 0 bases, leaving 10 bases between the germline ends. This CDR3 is CASSGSTFSNQPQHF. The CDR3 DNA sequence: TGTGCCAGCAGTGGTTCGACTTTTAGCAATCAGCCCCAGCATTTT.

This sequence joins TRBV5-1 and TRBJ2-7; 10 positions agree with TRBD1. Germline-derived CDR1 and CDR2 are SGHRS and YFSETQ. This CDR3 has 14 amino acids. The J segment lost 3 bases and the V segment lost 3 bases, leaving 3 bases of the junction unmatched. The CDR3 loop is CASSSTGGSYEQYF. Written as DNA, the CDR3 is TGCGCCAGCAGCTCGACAGGGGGCAGCTACGAGCAGTACTTC. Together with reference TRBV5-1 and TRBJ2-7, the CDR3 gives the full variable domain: KAGVTQTPRYLIKTRGQQVTLSCSPISGHRSVSWYQQTPGQGLQFLFEYFSETQRNKGNFPGRFSGRQFSNSRSEMNVSTLELGDSALYLCASSSTGGSYEQYFGPGTRLTVT.

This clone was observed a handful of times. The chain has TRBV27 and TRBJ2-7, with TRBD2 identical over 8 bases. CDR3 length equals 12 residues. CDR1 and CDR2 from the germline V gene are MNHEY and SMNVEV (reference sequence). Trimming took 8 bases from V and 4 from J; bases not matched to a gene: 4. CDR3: CASRGGPYEQYF. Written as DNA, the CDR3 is TGTGCCAGCCGCGGGGGGCCGTACGAGCAGTACTTC.

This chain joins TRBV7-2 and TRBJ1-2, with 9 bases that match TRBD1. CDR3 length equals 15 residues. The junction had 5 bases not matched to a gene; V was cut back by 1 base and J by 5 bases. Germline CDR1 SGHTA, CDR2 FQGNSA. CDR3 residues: CASSLEGQGWYGYTF. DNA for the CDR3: TGTGCCAGCAGCTTAGAAGGACAGGGGTGGTATGGCTACACCTTC.

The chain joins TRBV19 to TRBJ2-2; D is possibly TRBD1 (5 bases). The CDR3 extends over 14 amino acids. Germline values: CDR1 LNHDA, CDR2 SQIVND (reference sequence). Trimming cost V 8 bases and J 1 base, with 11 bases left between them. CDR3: CASLNRRNTGELFF. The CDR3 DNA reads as TGTGCCAGTCTAAACAGGAGGAACACCGGGGAGCTGTTTTTT.

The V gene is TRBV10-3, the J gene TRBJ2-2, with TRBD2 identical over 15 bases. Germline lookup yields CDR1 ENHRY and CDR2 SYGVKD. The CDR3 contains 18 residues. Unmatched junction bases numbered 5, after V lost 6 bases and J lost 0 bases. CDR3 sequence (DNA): TGTGCCATCAGGAAGGGGACTAGCGGGGGGTCGAACACCGGGGAGCTGTTTTTT. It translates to CAIRKGTSGGSNTGELFF.

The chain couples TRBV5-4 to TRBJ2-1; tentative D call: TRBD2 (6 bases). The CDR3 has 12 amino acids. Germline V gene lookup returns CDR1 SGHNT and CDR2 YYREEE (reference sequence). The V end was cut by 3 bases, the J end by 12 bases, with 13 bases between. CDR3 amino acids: CASSSLIGRQFF. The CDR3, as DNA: TGTGCCAGCAGCTCATTAATCGGGAGGCAGTTCTTC.

The CDR3 sequence is CASATGGGSYNEQFF. The CDR3 bases are TGTGCCAGCGCTACGGGGGGGGGATCCTACAATGAGCAGTTCTTC. The rearrangement uses TRBV27 and TRBJ2-1; 8 positions agree with TRBD2. After removal of 8 bases from V and 1 base from J, the junction contained 7 bases not matched to a gene. The CDR3 extends over 15 amino acids. The germline CDR1 and CDR2 sequences are MNHEY and SMNVEV (reference sequence).

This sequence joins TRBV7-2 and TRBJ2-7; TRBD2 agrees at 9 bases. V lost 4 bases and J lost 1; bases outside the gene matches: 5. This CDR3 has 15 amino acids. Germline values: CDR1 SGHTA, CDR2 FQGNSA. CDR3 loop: CASSWLLAGSYEQYF. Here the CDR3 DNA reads TGTGCCAGCAGCTGGCTGCTAGCGGGGTCCTACGAGCAGTACTTC.

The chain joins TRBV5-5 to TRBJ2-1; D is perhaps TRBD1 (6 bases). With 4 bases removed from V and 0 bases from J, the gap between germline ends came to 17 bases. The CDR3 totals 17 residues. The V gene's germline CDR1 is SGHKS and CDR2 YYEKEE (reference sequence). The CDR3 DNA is TGTGCCAGCAGCCTAGAGACATCAGGGGCCTCCTACAATGAGCAGTTCTTC. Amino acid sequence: CASSLETSGASYNEQFF.

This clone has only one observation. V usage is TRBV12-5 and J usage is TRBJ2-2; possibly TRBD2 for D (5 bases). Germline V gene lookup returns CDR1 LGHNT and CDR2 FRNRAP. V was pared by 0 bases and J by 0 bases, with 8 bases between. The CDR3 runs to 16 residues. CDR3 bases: TGTGCTAGTGGTTTGGTAGTCGGGGCGAACACCGGGGAGCTGTTTTTT. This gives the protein CASGLVVGANTGELFF. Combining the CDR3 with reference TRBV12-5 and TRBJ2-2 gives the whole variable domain DARVTQTPRHKVTEMGQEVTMRCQPILGHNTVFWYRQTMMQGLELLAYFRNRAPLDDSGMPKDRFSAEMPDATLATLKIQPSEPRDSAVYFCASGLVVGANTGELFFGEGSRLTVL.

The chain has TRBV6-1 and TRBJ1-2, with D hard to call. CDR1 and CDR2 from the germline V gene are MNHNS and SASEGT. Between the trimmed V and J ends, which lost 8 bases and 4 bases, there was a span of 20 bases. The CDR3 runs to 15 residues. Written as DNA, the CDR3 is TGTGCCAGCGACTTAGAGGAGGTGACCAGCTATGGCTACACCTTC. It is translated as CASDLEEVTSYGYTF.

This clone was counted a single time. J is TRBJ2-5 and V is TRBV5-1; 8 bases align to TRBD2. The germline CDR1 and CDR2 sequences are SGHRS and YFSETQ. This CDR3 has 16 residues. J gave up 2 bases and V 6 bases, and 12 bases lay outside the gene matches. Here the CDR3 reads CASTSGTSGLQETQYF. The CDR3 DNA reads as TGCGCCAGCACCTCCGGGACTAGTGGCTTGCAAGAGACCCAGTACTTC.

CDR3 in amino acids: CASSPRGGRQETQYF. In DNA, the CDR3 is TGCGCCAGCAGCCCCCGGGGGGGCCGGCAAGAGACCCAGTACTTC. This chain uses TRBV4-1 with TRBJ2-5; 8 bases are shared with TRBD2. The CDR3 has 15 amino acids. The germline V gene encodes CDR1 MGHRA and CDR2 YSYEKL. J gave up 2 bases and V 4 bases, and 6 bases lay outside the gene matches.

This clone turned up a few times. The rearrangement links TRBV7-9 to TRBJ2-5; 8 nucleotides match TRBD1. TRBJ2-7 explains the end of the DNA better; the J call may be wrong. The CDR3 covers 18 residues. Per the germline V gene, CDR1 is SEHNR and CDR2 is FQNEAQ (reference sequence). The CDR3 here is CASSLTPSLTGENYEQYF. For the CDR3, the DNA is TGTGCCAGCAGCTTAACTCCCTCGTTGACAGGGGAGAATTACGAGCAGTACTTC.

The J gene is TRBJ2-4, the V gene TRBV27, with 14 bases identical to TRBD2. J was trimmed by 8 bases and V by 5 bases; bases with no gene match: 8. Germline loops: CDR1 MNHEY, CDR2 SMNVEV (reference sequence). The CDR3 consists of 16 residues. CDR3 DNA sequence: TGTGCCAGCAGTCCGAGACTAGCGGGGGGGCGGTACATTCAGTACTTC. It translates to CASSPRLAGGRYIQYF.

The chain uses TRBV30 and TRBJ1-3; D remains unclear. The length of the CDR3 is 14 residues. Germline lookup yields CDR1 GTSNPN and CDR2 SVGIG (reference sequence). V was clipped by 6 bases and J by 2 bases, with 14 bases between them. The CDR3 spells CACAGAAAGNTIYF. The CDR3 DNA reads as TGTGCCTGTGCGGGCGCGGCGGCTGGAAACACCATATATTTT.

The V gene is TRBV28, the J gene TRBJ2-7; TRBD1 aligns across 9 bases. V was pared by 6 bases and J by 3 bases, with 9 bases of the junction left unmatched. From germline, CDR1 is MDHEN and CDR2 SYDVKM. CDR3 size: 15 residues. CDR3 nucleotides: TGTGCCAGCAGGGAGCCCGGGACAGGGCGCTACGAGCAGTACTTC. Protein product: CASREPGTGRYEQYF.

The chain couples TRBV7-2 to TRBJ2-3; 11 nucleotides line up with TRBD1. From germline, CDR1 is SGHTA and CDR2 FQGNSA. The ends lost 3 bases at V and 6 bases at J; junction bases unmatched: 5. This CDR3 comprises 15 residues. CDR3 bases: TGTGCCAGCAGCTTGGGACAGGGGGGTTTTGATACGCAGTATTTT. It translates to CASSLGQGGFDTQYF. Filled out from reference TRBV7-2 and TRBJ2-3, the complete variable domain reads GAGVSQSPSNKVTEKGKDVELRCDPISGHTALYWYRQSLGQGLEFLIYFQGNSAPDKSGLPSDRFSAERTGGSVSTLTIQRTQQEDSAVYLCASSLGQGGFDTQYFGPGTRLTVL.

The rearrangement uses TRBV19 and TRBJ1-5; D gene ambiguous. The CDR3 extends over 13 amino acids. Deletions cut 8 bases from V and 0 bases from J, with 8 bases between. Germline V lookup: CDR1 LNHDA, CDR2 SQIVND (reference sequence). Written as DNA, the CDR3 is TGTGCCAGTTCCAGCGATAGCAATCAGCCCCAGCATTTT. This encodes CASSSDSNQPQHF.

The CDR3 loop is CASRGTGRGTEAFF. CDR3 coding DNA: TGTGCCAGCAGGGGGACAGGGAGGGGCACTGAAGCTTTCTTT. This chain links TRBV2 with TRBJ1-1; 9 bases match TRBD1. Germline V gives CDR1 SNHLY, CDR2 FYNNEI. CDR3 length: 14 amino acids. Trimming removed 6 bases from V and 4 bases from J; junction bases left unmatched: 6.

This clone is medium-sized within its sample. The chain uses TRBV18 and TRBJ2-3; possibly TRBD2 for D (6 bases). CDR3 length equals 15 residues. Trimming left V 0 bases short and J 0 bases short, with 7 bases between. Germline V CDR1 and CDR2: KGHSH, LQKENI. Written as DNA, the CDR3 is TGTGCCAGCTCACCACCGGGGACTAGCACAGATACGCAGTATTTT. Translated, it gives CASSPPGTSTDTQYF.

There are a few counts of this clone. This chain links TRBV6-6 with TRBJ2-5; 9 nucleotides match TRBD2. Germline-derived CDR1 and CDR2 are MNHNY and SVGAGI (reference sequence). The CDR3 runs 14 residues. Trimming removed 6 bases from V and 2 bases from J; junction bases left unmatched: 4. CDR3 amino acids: CASSLAGIQETQYF. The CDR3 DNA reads TGTGCCAGCAGCCTAGCGGGGATACAAGAGACCCAGTACTTC.